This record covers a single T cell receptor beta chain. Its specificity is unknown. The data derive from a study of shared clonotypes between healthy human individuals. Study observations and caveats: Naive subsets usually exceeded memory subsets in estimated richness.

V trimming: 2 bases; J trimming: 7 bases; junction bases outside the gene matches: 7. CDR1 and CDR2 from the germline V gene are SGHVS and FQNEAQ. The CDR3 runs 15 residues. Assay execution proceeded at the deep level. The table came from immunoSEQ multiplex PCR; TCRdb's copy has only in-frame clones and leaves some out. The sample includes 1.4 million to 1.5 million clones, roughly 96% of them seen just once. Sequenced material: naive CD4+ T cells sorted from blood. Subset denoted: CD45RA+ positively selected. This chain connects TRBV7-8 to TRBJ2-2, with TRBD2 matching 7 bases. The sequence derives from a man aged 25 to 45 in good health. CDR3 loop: CASSLYRGDGGELFF. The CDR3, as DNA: TGTGCCAGCAGCTTATATCGGGGGGACGGCGGGGAGCTGTTTTTT.